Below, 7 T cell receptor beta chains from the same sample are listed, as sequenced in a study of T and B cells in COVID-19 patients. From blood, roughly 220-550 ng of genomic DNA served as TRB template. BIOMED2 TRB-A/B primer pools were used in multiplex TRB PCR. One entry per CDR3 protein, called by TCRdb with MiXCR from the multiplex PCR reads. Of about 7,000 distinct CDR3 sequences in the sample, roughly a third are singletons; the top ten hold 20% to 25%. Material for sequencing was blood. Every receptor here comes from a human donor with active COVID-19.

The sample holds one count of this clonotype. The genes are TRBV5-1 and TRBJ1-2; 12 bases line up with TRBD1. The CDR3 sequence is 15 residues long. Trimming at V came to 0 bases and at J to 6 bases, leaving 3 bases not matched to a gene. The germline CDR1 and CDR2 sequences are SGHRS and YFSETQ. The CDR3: CASSLVGTGGDGYTF. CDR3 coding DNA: TGCGCCAGCAGCTTGGTAGGGACAGGGGGCGATGGCTACACCTTC.

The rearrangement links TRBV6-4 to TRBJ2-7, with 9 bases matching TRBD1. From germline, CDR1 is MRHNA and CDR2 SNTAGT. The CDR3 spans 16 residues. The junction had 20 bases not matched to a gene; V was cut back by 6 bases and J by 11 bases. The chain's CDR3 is CASRSQGTGNWCSKYV. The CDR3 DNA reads TGTGCCAGCAGGAGCCAGGGGACAGGGAATTGGTGTAGCAAGTACGTC.

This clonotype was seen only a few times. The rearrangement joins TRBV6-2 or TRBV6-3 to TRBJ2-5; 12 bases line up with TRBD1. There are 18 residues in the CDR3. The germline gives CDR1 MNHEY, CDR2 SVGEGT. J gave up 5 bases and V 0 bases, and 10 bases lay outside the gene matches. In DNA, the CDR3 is TGTGCCAGCAGTTACTCGTTGGGACAGGGGGCGCGCCGGGAGACCCAGTACTTC. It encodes CASSYSLGQGARRETQYF.

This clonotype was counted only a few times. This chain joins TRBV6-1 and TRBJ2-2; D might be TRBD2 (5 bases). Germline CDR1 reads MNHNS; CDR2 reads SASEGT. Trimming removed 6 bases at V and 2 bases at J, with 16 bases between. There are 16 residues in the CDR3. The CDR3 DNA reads TGTGCCAGCAGCCACCCGAGGGCGGCTAACACCGGGGAGCTGTTTTTT. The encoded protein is CASSHPRAANTGELFF.

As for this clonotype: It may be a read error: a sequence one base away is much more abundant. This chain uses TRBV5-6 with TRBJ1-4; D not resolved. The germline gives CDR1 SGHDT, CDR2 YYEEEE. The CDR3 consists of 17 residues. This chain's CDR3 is CVSSLAGSLSTNEKLFF. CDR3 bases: TGTGTCAGCAGCTTGGCCGGTAGTTTGTCAACTAATGAAAAACTGTTTTTT. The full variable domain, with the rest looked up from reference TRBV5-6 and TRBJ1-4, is DAGVTQSPTHLIKTRGQQVTLRCSPKSGHDTVSWYQQALGQGPQFIFQYYEEEERQRGNFPDRFSGHQFPNYSSELNVNALLLGDSALYLCVSSLAGSLSTNEKLFFGSGTQLSVL.

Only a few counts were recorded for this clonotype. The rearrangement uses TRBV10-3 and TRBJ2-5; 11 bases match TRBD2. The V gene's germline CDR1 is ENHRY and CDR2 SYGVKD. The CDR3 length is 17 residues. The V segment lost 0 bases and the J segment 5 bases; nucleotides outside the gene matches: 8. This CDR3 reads CAISESIAGGPRETQYF. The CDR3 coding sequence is TGTGCCATCAGTGAGTCGATAGCGGGGGGGCCGAGGGAGACCCAGTACTTC.

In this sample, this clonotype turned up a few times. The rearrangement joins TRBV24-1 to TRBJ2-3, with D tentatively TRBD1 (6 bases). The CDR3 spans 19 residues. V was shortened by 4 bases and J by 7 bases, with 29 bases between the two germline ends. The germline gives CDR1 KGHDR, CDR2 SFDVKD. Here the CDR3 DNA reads TGTGCCACCAGTGAAAAGTCAACAGGGTTTAGGGTCTTTAGAAATACGCAGTATTTT. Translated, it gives CATSEKSTGFRVFRNTQYF.